This record looks at one TCR beta chain sequence and its context. The CDR3 length is 15 residues. Trimming pared 3 bases from V and 2 bases from J, leaving 12 bases between. Germline CDR1 reads SGHTA; CDR2 reads FQGNSA. This record belongs to a study of blood T cell repertoires in COVID-19. Measured with immunoSEQ multiplex PCR; TCRdb has only the in-frame clones, and not every one. Of roughly 260,000 clones in the sample, approximately 90% are singletons; the top ten hold approximately 4.3%. This TCR came from a man aged 60-69 years who had recovered from COVID-19. The sequenced material came from peripheral blood. The chain carries TRBV7-2 and TRBJ2-3; D may be TRBD2 (5 bases). The CDR3, as DNA: TGTGCCAGCAGCTTCTTTGACGGACTCACAGATACGCAGTATTTT. It codes for CASSFFDGLTDTQYF.